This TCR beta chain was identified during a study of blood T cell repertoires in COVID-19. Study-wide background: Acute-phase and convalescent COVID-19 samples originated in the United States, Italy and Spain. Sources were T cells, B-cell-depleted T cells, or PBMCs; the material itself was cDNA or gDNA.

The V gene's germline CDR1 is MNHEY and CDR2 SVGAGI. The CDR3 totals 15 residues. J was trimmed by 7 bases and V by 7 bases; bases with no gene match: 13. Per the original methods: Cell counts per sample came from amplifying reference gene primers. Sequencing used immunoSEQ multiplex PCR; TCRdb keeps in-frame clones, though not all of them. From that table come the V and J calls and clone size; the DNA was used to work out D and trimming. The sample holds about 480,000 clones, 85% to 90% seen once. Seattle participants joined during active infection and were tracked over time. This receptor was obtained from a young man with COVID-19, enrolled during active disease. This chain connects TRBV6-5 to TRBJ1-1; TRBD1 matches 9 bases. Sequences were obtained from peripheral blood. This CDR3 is CASTPQQGARVEAFF. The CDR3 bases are TGTGCCAGCACTCCGCAACAGGGGGCGCGGGTTGAAGCTTTCTTT.